Below are 4 T cell receptor beta chains sequenced from a single sample in a study of blood T cell repertoires in COVID-19. Libraries were prepared by immunoSEQ multiplex PCR; TCRdb keeps only in-frame clonotypes and omits some of them. The sample includes about 370,000 clones, nearly 90% of them seen just once. What was sequenced was peripheral blood. These receptors were collected from a man aged 18 to 35 with active or convalescent COVID-19.

This clone came up once. The rearrangement joins TRBV5-5 to TRBJ2-1; a weak D match, TRBD2 (5 bases). The germline V gene has CDR1 SGHKS and CDR2 YYEKEE (reference sequence). V lost 4 bases to trimming and J lost 0 bases, with 14 bases between them. The CDR3 loop spans 16 amino acids. The CDR3 here is CASSPDLPSSYNEQFF. CDR3 coding DNA: TGTGCCAGCAGCCCGGACTTACCCAGCTCCTACAATGAGCAGTTCTTC.

The rearrangement uses TRBV21-1 and TRBJ1-2. TRBV21-1 is assigned pseudogene status. This CDR3 has 15 amino acids. The DNA for the CDR3 is TGTGCCAGCAGCAAAGCGACGGGTACGGACTATGGCTACACCTTC. Protein product: CASSKATGTDYGYTF.

CDR3 sequence: CASSLTPLAGETQYF. The CDR3 bases are TGTGCCAGCAGCTTAACCCCACTAGCGGGGGAGACCCAGTACTTC. V and J are TRBV7-3 and TRBJ2-5; 10 bases fit TRBD2. This CDR3 is built from 15 residues. The ends lost 0 bases at V and 5 bases at J; junction bases unmatched: 3. The germline V gene encodes CDR1 SGHTA and CDR2 FQGTGA.

In this sample, this clone turned up once. The chain has TRBV9 and TRBJ2-1; 7 bases are shared with TRBD1. V trimming: 2 bases; J trimming: 5 bases; junction bases outside the gene matches: 10. This CDR3 comprises 16 residues. From germline, CDR1 is SGDLS and CDR2 YYNGEE. The CDR3 bases are TGTGCCAGCAGCGTGTCCCGGGACAGAGGGGACAATGAGCAGTTCTTC. Its translation: CASSVSRDRGDNEQFF.